This section outlines one T cell receptor (beta chain) sequence together with its context. Its antigen has not been determined. The input lacks base qualities; no much larger clone sits a single base away. This specimen comes from a study of memory B cells and T cells in multiple sclerosis (dated 2018 in TCRdb). Regarding the research as a whole: The study compared TCR beta repertoires of autoproliferating peripheral T cells with brain lesion-infiltrating T cells in multiple sclerosis patients. A couple of multiple sclerosis patients, for whom either brain lesions at autopsy or brain-infiltrating cells from biopsy were available, were included in TCR sequencing. Broader findings and caveats from the paper: Clone-set sizes varied between compartments, which affected the numbers of shared clonotypes and made normalization necessary.

Genomic DNA was extracted, and the immunoSEQ Platform was used to amplify TCRbeta CDR3 regions from that DNA. Multiplex PCR, high-throughput sequencing and a vendor bioinformatics pipeline were brought together in the immunoSEQ assay. For the original study's pipeline: Non-productive sequences and CDR3s under 4 amino acids long were removed, and the clonotype frequencies in each sample were recalculated. In immunoSEQ Analyzer 2.0, shared clonotypes were identified as identical CDR3 amino acid, V gene and J gene sequences. Repertoire overlap was normalized by dividing shared clonotype counts by the product of both clone-set sizes, with the result scaled by 1000 into arbitrary units. Sourced from immuneACCESS, this table was stored by TCRdb with only in-frame sequences that have V and J called. A share of the clones is absent; for the studies checked, an unresolved V gene accounts for under half, and the remainder has no known explanation. V, J and clone size reflect that table, while D and trimming were determined from the DNA. The sample table lists around 50,000 clones, around 79% of them with a count of one. The biggest ten clones account for about 1.1% of the sample.

Via the germline V gene (reference sequence), CDR1 is MNHEY and CDR2 SMNVEV. The junction carries 10 bases between V and J, which are trimmed by 10 bases and 1 base respectively. Measured from the cysteine to the phenylalanine, the CDR3 is 12 residues long. Only the CDR3 DNA is retained, 36 bases long and in frame from the first base. After CFSE-labeled PBMCs were cultured without a stimulus, the autoproliferating (CFSEdim) and non-proliferating (CFSEhi) T cell fractions were sequenced separately. Altogether, some 50 million CFSE-labeled PBMCs were kept in culture for around seven days with no stimulus, after which the replicate wells were combined. PBMCs were labeled with approximately 0.52 uM CFSE and cultured without exogenous stimuli in serum-free AIM-V medium. Before use, PBMCs were isolated by Ficoll density gradient centrifugation and cryopreserved. Live 7-AAD-negative cells were sorted on a FACSAria III, washed with PBS, and frozen at -80 degrees C as dry pellets.

The receptor comes from a human donor with multiple sclerosis. Input material: PBMCs from blood kept in culture. The chain links TRBV27 with TRBJ1-1, with no confidently assigned D gene. For the CDR3, the sequence is CATKDENTEAFF. The DNA is TGTGCCACAAAGGACGAGAACACTGAAGCTTTCTTT.